Listed here are 7 T cell receptor beta chains from one sample, sequenced in a study of cytomegalovirus exposure and HLA in healthy donors (TCRdb year 2017). The library was built by means of the immunoSEQ multiplex PCR assay. The multiplex PCR relied on a mix of 60 forward primers for TCR Vbeta segments and 13 reverse primers for TCR Jbeta segments. TCRdb's version of the immuneACCESS table is confined to in-frame rearrangements and falls short of the full clone set. An unresolved V gene accounts for under half of the shortfall where checked; the remainder is of unknown origin. This sample lists 120,000 or so clones; around 67% were detected once. The ten largest clones take up about 4% of the sample. Sequencing was carried out using PBMCs. These receptors originate from a woman in her forties in good health and CMV-seronegative.

The chain employs TRBV29-1 and TRBJ1-1, with D tentatively TRBD1 (5 bases). This CDR3 has 14 amino acids. Germline CDR1 SQVTM, CDR2 ANQGSEA. V lost 7 bases and J 4 bases, leaving 19 bases between the germline ends. The DNA of the CDR3 is TGCAGCGCTGAGTCCACTCGGGGGAGCACTGAAGCTTTCTTT. Translating it yields CSAESTRGSTEAFF.

V gene TRBV5-1 combines with J gene TRBJ2-7, with 10 bases lining up with TRBD1. The CDR3 loop spans 15 amino acids. J gave up 5 bases and V 4 bases, and 9 bases lay outside the gene matches. In germline, CDR1 is SGHRS, CDR2 YFSETQ. CDR3 DNA sequence: TGCGCCAGCAGCCGGGACAGGGGAGTAGGCCACGAGCAGTACTTC. As protein: CASSRDRGVGHEQYF.

The genes are TRBV14 and TRBJ1-4, with unresolved D. This CDR3 region has 13 residues. The germline V and J ends were trimmed by 10 bases and 6 bases, with 15 bases remaining between them. Germline values: CDR1 SGHDN, CDR2 FVKESK. CDR3 protein: CATIFFLDEKLFF. In nucleotides, the CDR3 is TGTGCCACTATTTTTTTCCTGGATGAAAAACTGTTTTTT.

V and J are TRBV11-2 and TRBJ2-2, with D possibly being TRBD1 (6 bases). This CDR3 has 16 amino acids. The V gene lost 5 bases and the J gene lost 2 bases, with 15 bases spanning the gap. Germline CDR1 is SGHAT and CDR2 is FQNNGV. The CDR3 DNA sequence: TGTGCCAGCAGCCAGGGACACCTTCCAAACACCGGGGAGCTGTTTTTT. This codes for CASSQGHLPNTGELFF.

The chain joins TRBV7-3 to TRBJ2-3; 10 bases are shared with TRBD1. V trimming: 4 bases; J trimming: 4 bases; junction bases outside the gene matches: 2. This CDR3 contains 14 residues. Per the germline V gene, CDR1 is SGHTA and CDR2 is FQGTGA. The CDR3 reads CASSSTGGSDTQYF. DNA of the CDR3: TGTGCCAGCAGCTCGACAGGGGGCTCAGATACGCAGTATTTT. Full variable domain (rest looked up from reference TRBV7-3 and TRBJ2-3): GAGVSQTPSNKVTEKGKYVELRCDPISGHTALYWYRQSLGQGPEFLIYFQGTGAADDSGLPNDRFFAVRPEGSVSTLKIQRTERGDSAVYLCASSSTGGSDTQYFGPGTRLTVL.

This clone was recorded only once. The J gene is TRBJ2-1, the V gene TRBV2; D uncertain. Germline CDR1 and CDR2: SNHLY and FYNNEI. This CDR3 spans 15 amino acids. CDR3 DNA: TGTGCTACCCGGTCGACTCAAAGCTCCTACAATGAGCAGTTCTTC. Residues: CATRSTQSSYNEQFF.

This chain links TRBV7-9 with TRBJ1-5, with 8 nucleotides matching TRBD1. With V trimmed by 3 bases and J by 0 bases, 7 bases remained unmatched. This CDR3 has 17 residues. The germline CDR1 and CDR2 sequences are SEHNR and FQNEAQ (reference sequence). The CDR3 loop reads CASSLGTGTFSNQPQHF. The CDR3 DNA sequence: TGTGCCAGCAGCTTGGGGACAGGCACTTTTAGCAATCAGCCCCAGCATTTT.